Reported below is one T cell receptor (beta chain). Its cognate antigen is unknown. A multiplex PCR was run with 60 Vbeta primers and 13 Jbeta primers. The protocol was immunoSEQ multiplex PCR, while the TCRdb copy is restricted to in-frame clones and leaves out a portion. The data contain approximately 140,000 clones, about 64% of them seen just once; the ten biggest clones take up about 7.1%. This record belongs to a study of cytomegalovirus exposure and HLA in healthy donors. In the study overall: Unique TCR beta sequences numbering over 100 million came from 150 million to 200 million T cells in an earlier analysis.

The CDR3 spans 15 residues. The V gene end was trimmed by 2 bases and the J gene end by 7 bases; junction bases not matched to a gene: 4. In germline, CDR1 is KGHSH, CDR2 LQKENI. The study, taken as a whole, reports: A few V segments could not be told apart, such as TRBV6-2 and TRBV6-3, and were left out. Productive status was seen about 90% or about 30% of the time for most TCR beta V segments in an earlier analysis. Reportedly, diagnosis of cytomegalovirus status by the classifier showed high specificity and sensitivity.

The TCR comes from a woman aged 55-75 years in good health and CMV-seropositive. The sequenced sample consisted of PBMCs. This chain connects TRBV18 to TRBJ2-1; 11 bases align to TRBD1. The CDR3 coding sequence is TGTGCCAGCTCACCAGGACAGGGGGCCGGGAATGAGCAGTTCTTC. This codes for CASSPGQGAGNEQFF.